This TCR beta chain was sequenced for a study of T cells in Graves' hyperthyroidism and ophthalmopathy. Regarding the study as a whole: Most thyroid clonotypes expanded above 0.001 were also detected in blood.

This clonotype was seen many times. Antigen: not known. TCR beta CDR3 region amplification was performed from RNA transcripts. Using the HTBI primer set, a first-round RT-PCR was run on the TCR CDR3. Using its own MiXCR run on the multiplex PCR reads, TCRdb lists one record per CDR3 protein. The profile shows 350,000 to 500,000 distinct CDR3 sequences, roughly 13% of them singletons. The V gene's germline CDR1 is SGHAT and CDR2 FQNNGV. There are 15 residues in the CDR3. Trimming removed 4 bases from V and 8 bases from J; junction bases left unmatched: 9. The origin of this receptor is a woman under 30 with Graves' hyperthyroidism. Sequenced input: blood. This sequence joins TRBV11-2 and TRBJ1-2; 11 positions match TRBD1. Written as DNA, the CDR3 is TGTGCCAGCAGCTCCCGATACCGGGACAGGGGGGGCTACACCTTC. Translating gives CASSSRYRDRGGYTF.